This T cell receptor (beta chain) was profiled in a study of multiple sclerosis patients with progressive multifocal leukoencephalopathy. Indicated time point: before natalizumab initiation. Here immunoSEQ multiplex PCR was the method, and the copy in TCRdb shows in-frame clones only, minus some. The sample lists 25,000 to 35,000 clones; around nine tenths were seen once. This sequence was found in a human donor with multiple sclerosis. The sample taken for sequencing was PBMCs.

CDR3 protein: CASSLVGGHLDGYTF. The CDR3, as DNA: TGTGCCAGCAGCTTAGTTGGGGGGCACCTTGATGGCTACACCTTC. The V call is TRBV7-2, the J call TRBJ1-2; D perhaps matches TRBD1 (6 bases). The CDR3 is 15 residues long. CDR1 SGHTA and CDR2 FQGNSA come from the germline V gene. Trimming left V 1 base short and J 6 bases short, with 15 bases between.